The source of this TCR beta chain is a study of T cells in Graves' hyperthyroidism and ophthalmopathy. Study overall: Staff took peripheral blood when the initial diagnosis was made, before any treatment began. Study-wide results and caveats: Ophthalmopathy was predicted by the model a median of 6.5 months ahead of onset. Blood also contained most expanded thyroid clonotypes above 0.001.

This clonotype was counted a few times. The antigen remains undetermined. The hyperthyroidism was newly diagnosed and had lasted under 2 months; the patients were aged 18 to 65. From RNA transcripts, TCR beta CDR3 regions were amplified. The HTBI set primed first-round TCR CDR3 RT-PCR. Via MiXCR, TCRdb re-called the multiplex PCR reads, giving one row per CDR3 protein. This table has hundreds of thousands of distinct CDR3 sequences, 15% to 19% appearing once. Germline CDR1 reads SEHNR; CDR2 reads FQNEAQ (reference sequence). The CDR3 totals 12 residues. Trimming removed 5 bases from V and 7 bases from J, with 12 bases in between.

Sequencing was done on a sample of blood. This receptor was obtained from a woman under 30 with Graves' hyperthyroidism. The chain employs TRBV7-9 and TRBJ2-7; D not resolved. The CDR3 is CASSPSMGEQYF. The CDR3 DNA reads TGTGCCAGCAGCCCTAGTATGGGGGAGCAGTACTTC.